These 19 T cell receptor beta chains originate from one sample sequenced in a study of control samples from healthy donors and cancer patients. Only in-frame clones appear in the TCRdb table, and some are missing; sequencing was by immunoSEQ multiplex PCR. The profile shows about 120,000 clones, around 87% of them singletons. Input material: blood. The receptor source for this set is a man aged 25 to 40 in good health.

This clone occurred a few times. This same CDR3 is encoded by further DNA sequences in the sample. Here the CDR3 reads CASSYDRQNTEAFF. The CDR3 DNA follows: TGTGCCAGCAGTTACGACCGCCAGAACACTGAAGCTTTCTTT. The chain joins TRBV6-5 to TRBJ1-1; D is unresolved. Germline-derived CDR1 and CDR2 are MNHEY and SVGAGI. The CDR3 totals 14 residues. With 2 bases removed from V and 1 base from J, the gap between germline ends came to 8 bases.

This chain connects TRBV12-3 or TRBV12-4 to TRBJ1-3; D unresolved. This CDR3 spans 12 amino acids. Trimming shortened V by 7 bases and J by 4 bases, and 8 bases separated the two germline ends. CDR3 residues: CASTTGGNTIYF. CDR3 bases: TGTGCCAGCACAACGGGGGGAAACACCATATATTTT.

The rearrangement joins TRBV18 to TRBJ1-1, with D unclear. Trimming removed 2 bases from V and 0 bases from J, with 4 bases in between. The CDR3 spans 13 residues. CDR1 and CDR2 (germline): KGHSH, LQKENI. This CDR3 is CASSPGMNTEAFF. The CDR3 DNA follows: TGTGCCAGCTCACCAGGGATGAACACTGAAGCTTTCTTT.

The chain carries TRBV19 and TRBJ1-2; the D is unclear. V shed 4 bases and J shed 5 bases, with 11 bases lying between them. Germline V gene lookup returns CDR1 LNHDA and CDR2 SQIVND (reference sequence). The length of the CDR3 is 13 residues. The CDR3 region is CASSKAGSYGYTF. The CDR3 DNA sequence: TGTGCCAGTAGTAAGGCCGGATCATATGGCTACACCTTC.

The chain has TRBV9 and TRBJ1-5; 7 nucleotides match TRBD1. Looked up from germline, CDR1 is SGDLS and CDR2 is YYNGEE. The CDR3 covers 13 residues. After removal of 7 bases from V and 0 bases from J, the junction contained 1 base not matched to a gene. In DNA, the CDR3 is TGTGCCAGCGGGGACAGTAGCAATCAGCCCCAGCATTTT. This sequence encodes CASGDSSNQPQHF.

The chain couples TRBV2 to TRBJ2-7; 9 bases align to TRBD1. V lost 7 bases to trimming and J lost 3 bases; unmatched junction nucleotides: 4. Germline CDR1 is SNHLY and CDR2 is FYNNEI. This CDR3 spans 13 amino acids. This chain's CDR3 is CASNPGQGYEQYF. The CDR3 nucleotides are TGTGCCAGCAATCCGGGACAGGGCTACGAGCAGTACTTC.

This clone was seen just once. This rearrangement joins TRBV2 to TRBJ1-1; D not certain. From germline, CDR1 is SNHLY and CDR2 FYNNEI. The CDR3 consists of 11 residues. The V end lost 11 bases, the J end lost 1 base, and 8 bases lay between the germline ends. In DNA, the CDR3 is TGTGCCGGTTCTCCGAACACTGAAGCTTTCTTT. Amino acid sequence: CAGSPNTEAFF.

The CDR3 DNA follows: TGCGCCAGCAGGTTGCAACAGGGAGATTATGGCTACACCTTC. It specifies CASRLQQGDYGYTF. The genes are TRBV5-1 and TRBJ1-2, with D possibly being TRBD1 (6 bases). Germline CDR1 reads SGHRS; CDR2 reads YFSETQ. CDR3 length: 14 amino acids. V shed 5 bases and J shed 5 bases, with 16 bases lying between them.

The rearrangement uses TRBV2 and TRBJ1-5; TRBD1 matches at 9 bases. CDR1 and CDR2 (germline): SNHLY, FYNNEI. The CDR3 runs to 13 residues. The ends lost 7 bases at V and 7 bases at J; junction bases unmatched: 5. In DNA form, the CDR3 reads TGTGCCAGCACGGGACAGGGCCCCCAGCCCCAGCATTTT. Protein sequence: CASTGQGPQPQHF.

V usage is TRBV2 and J usage is TRBJ1-4, with D possibly matching TRBD1 (5 bases). Trimming removed 4 bases from V and 4 bases from J, with 7 bases in between. The germline V gene has CDR1 SNHLY and CDR2 FYNNEI. The CDR3 is made up of 13 amino acids. CDR3 sequence: CASSGDFNEKLFF. CDR3 sequence (DNA): TGTGCCAGCAGTGGGGACTTTAATGAAAAACTGTTTTTT. Supplemented by reference TRBV2 and TRBJ1-4, the full variable domain reads EPEVTQTPSHQVTQMGQEVILRCVPISNHLYFYWYRQILGQKVEFLVSFYNNEISEKSEIFDDQFSVERPDGSNFTLKIRSTKLEDSAMYFCASSGDFNEKLFFGSGTQLSVL.

The J gene is TRBJ1-1, the V gene TRBV5-1, with D possibly matching TRBD1 (6 bases). The CDR3 covers 13 residues. Germline-derived CDR1 and CDR2 are SGHRS and YFSETQ. V lost 0 bases and J 10 bases, leaving 13 bases between the germline ends. The DNA for the CDR3 is TGCGCCAGCAGCTTGGAGTGGGGGGCTGGAGCTTTCTTT. This encodes CASSLEWGAGAFF. The full variable domain, in which reference TRBV5-1 and TRBJ1-1 provide the parts outside the CDR3, is KAGVTQTPRYLIKTRGQQVTLSCSPISGHRSVSWYQQTPGQGLQFLFEYFSETQRNKGNFPGRFSGRQFSNSRSEMNVSTLELGDSALYLCASSLEWGAGAFFGQGTRLTVV.

The J gene is TRBJ2-7, the V gene TRBV5-1; D is ambiguous. This CDR3 has 16 amino acids. V lost 0 bases and J lost 0, with 13 bases in between. Germline CDR1 SGHRS, CDR2 YFSETQ. CDR3 in amino acids: CASSLAAPSSSYEQYF. The CDR3 DNA follows: TGCGCCAGCAGCTTGGCGGCTCCCTCAAGCTCCTACGAGCAGTACTTC.

The chain is built from TRBV7-2 and TRBJ2-1; D ambiguous. V lost 2 bases, J lost 3 bases, and 5 bases lay in between. The CDR3 is 13 residues long. Germline CDR1 is SGHTA and CDR2 is FQGNSA. The CDR3 reads CASSLSRYNEQFF. Written as DNA, the CDR3 is TGTGCCAGCAGCTTATCCCGCTACAATGAGCAGTTCTTC.

V gene TRBV7-2 combines with J gene TRBJ2-7, with 8 bases that match TRBD1. CDR3 length: 13 amino acids. Trimming removed 3 bases from V and 3 bases from J; junction bases left unmatched: 1. Germline CDR1 reads SGHTA; CDR2 reads FQGNSA. The CDR3 is CASSFGTGYEQYV. CDR3 in DNA: TGTGCCAGCAGCTTCGGGACAGGCTACGAGCAGTACGTC.

This chain connects TRBV3-1 (or the pseudogene TRBV3-2) to TRBJ1-5; 9 bases map to TRBD1. Germline V gene data show CDR1 as LGHDT and CDR2 as YNNKEL (reference sequence). The V and J ends lost 3 bases and 4 bases, in that order; junction bases with no gene match: 1. The CDR3 covers 14 residues. The CDR3 nucleotides are TGTGCCAGCAGCCAGGGACAGGGAAATCAGCCCCAGCATTTT. Translated, it gives CASSQGQGNQPQHF.

The rearrangement uses TRBV19 and TRBJ2-7; D ambiguous. V lost 1 base and J lost 0, with 7 bases in between. Germline CDR1 reads LNHDA; CDR2 reads SQIVND (reference sequence). The CDR3 length is 14 residues. The CDR3 here is CASSIAASSYEQYF. CDR3 sequence (DNA): TGTGCCAGTAGTATAGCGGCCAGCTCCTACGAGCAGTACTTC.

The chain is built from TRBV7-8 and TRBJ2-3; TRBD2 matches 12 bases. In germline, CDR1 is SGHVS, CDR2 FQNEAQ. The CDR3 loop spans 16 amino acids. V lost 5 bases, J lost 13 bases, and 16 bases stayed unmatched. The CDR3 DNA reads as TGTGCCAGCAGCCTTCTACTTGCTAGCGGGGGGGGCCGGGAGTATTTT. It codes for CASSLLLASGGGREYF.

The chain is built from TRBV27 and TRBJ1-1, with D tentatively TRBD1 (6 bases). With 6 bases removed from V and 11 bases from J, the gap between germline ends came to 16 bases. CDR3 length equals 12 residues. CDR1 and CDR2 from the germline V gene are MNHEY and SMNVEV (reference sequence). The CDR3: CASRSIGGYAFF. The CDR3 DNA reads TGTGCCAGCAGATCAATAGGGGGGTATGCTTTCTTT.

This clone appeared a single time. DNA of the CDR3: TGTGCCAGTAGTATATCAGACTATAGCAATCAGCCCCAGCATTTT. Its translation: CASSISDYSNQPQHF. The chain links TRBV19 to TRBJ1-5; D remains ambiguous. The ends were cut back, 2 bases at V and 0 bases at J, with 8 bases in the middle. This CDR3 contains 15 residues. Looked up from germline, CDR1 is LNHDA and CDR2 is SQIVND (reference sequence).